Sequencing of this TCR beta chain was carried out in a study of shared clonotypes between healthy human individuals. Study-wide results and caveats: As a rule, naive subsets had a larger estimated richness than memory subsets.

Using immunoSEQ multiplex PCR, the repertoire was profiled, and TCRdb retains in-frame clones only, with some absent. The sample gives fewer than 3 million clones, 80% to 95% of which show up once; around 0.4% is in the top ten. Note on this clone: The target antigen is unknown.

This receptor was identified in a man between 18 and 29 years old in good health. Some clones in this sample may be carry-over from other donors' samples. Input material: naive CD4+ T cells from PBMCs. Noted subset: CD45RA+ positively selected.

Written as DNA, the CDR3 is TGTGCCAGCAGCGCACTAGCGGGAGCCTACAATGAGCAGTTCTTC. Translating it yields CASSALAGAYNEQFF. The chain joins TRBV9 to TRBJ2-1, with 11 positions matching TRBD2. From germline, CDR1 is SGDLS and CDR2 YYNGEE. The trim removed 3 bases at V and 2 bases at J, leaving 1 base unmatched. The CDR3 totals 15 residues.